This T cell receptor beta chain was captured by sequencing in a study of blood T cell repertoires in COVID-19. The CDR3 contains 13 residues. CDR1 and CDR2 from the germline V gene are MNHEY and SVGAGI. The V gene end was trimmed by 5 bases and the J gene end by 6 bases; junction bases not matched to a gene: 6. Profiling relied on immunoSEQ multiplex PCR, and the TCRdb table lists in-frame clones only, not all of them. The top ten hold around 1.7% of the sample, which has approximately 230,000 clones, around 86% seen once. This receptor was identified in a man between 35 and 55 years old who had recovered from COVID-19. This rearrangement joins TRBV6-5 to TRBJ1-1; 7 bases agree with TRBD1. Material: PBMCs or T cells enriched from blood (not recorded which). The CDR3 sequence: CASSPRGAPEAFF. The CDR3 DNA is TGTGCCAGCAGTCCCAGGGGGGCGCCTGAAGCTTTCTTT.